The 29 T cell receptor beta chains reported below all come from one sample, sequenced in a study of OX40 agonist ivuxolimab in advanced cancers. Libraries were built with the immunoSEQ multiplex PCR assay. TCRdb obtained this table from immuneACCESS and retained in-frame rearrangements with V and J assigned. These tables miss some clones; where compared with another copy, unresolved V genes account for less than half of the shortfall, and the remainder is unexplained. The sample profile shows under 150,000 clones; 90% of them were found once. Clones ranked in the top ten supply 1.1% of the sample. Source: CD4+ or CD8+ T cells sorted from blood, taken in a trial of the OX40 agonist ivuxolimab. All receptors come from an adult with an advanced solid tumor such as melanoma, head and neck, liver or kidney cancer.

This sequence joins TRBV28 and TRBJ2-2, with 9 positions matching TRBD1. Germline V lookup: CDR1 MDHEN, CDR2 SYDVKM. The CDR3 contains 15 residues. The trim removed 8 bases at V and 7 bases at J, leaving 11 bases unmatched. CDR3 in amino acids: CASAVRTGVGGELFF. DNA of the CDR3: TGTGCCAGCGCAGTCCGGACAGGGGTAGGCGGGGAGCTGTTTTTT.

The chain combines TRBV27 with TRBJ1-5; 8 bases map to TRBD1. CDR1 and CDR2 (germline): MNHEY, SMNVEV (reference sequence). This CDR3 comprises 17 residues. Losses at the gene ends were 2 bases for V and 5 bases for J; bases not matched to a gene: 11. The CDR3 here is CASSLESSGGEYQPQHF. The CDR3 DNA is TGTGCCAGCAGTTTAGAAAGTTCAGGGGGCGAATATCAGCCCCAGCATTTT.

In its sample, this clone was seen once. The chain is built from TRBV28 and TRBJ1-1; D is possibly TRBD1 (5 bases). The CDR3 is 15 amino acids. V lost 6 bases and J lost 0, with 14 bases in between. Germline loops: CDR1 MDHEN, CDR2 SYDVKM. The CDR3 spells CASSSGTALNTEAFF. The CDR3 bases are TGTGCCAGCAGCTCCGGGACGGCCCTGAACACTGAAGCTTTCTTT. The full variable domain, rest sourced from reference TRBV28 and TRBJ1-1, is DVKVTQSSRYLVKRTGEKVFLECVQDMDHENMFWYRQDPGLGLRLIYFSYDVKMKEKGDIPEGYSVSREKKERFSLILESASTNQTSMYLCASSSGTALNTEAFFGQGTRLTVV.

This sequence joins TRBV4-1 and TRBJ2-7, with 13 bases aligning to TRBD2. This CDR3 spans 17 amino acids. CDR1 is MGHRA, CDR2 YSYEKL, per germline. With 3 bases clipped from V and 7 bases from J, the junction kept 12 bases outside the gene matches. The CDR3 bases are TGCGCCAGCAGCCAGGGATCCGGGACTAGCGGGATTTGGGAGCAGTACTTC. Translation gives CASSQGSGTSGIWEQYF.

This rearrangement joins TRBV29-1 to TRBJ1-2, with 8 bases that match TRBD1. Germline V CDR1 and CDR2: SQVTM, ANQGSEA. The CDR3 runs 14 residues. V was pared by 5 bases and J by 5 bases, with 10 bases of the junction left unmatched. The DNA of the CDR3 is TGCAGCGTTCCCGTAGGACAGGGACCTTATGGCTACACCTTC. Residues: CSVPVGQGPYGYTF.

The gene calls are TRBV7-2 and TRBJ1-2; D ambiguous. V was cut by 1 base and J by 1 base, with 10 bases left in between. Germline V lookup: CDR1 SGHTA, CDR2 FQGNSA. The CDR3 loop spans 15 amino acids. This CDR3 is CASSLGTHVNYGYTF. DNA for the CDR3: TGTGCCAGCAGCTTAGGGACCCACGTTAACTATGGCTACACCTTC. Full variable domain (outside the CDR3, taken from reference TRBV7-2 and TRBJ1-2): GAGVSQSPSNKVTEKGKDVELRCDPISGHTALYWYRQSLGQGLEFLIYFQGNSAPDKSGLPSDRFSAERTGGSVSTLTIQRTQQEDSAVYLCASSLGTHVNYGYTFGSGTRLTVV.

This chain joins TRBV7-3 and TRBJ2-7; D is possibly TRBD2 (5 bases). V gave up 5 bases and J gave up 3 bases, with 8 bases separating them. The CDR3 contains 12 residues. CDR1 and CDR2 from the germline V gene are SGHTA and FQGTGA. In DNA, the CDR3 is TGTGCCAGCAGCCTAGGGAGCTACGAGCAGTACTTC. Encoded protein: CASSLGSYEQYF.

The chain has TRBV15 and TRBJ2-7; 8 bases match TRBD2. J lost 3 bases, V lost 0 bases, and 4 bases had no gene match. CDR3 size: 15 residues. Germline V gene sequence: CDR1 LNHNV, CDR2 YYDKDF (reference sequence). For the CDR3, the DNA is TGTGCCACCAGCAGAGATCCGGGGGGGCTCTACGAGCAGTACTTC. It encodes CATSRDPGGLYEQYF. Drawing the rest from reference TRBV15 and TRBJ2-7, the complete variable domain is DAMVIQNPRYQVTQFGKPVTLSCSQTLNHNVMYWYQQKSSQAPKLLFHYYDKDFNNEADTPDNFQSRRPNTSFCFLDIRSPGLGDTAMYLCATSRDPGGLYEQYFGPGTRLTVT.

Written as DNA, the CDR3 is TGTGCCAGCAGCCCTCCCGGGACTGGAGCTTACGAGCAGTACTTC. Translating gives CASSPPGTGAYEQYF. The chain uses TRBV7-2 and TRBJ2-7; maybe TRBD2 (6 bases). CDR1 is SGHTA, CDR2 FQGNSA, per germline. This CDR3 is built from 15 residues. V was cut by 5 bases and J by 4 bases, with 18 bases left in between.

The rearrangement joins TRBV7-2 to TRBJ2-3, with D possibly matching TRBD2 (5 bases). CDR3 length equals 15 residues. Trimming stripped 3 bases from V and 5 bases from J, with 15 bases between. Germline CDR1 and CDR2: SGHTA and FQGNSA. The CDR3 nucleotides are TGTGCCAGCAGCTTCTTAGGGAGCGGTAGAGATACGCAGTATTTT. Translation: CASSFLGSGRDTQYF.

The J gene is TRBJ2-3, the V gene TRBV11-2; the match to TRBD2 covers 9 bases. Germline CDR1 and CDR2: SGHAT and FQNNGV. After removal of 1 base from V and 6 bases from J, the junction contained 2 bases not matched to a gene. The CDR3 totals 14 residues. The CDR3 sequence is CASSLVAGADTQYF. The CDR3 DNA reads TGTGCCAGCAGCTTAGTAGCGGGGGCGGATACGCAGTATTTT.

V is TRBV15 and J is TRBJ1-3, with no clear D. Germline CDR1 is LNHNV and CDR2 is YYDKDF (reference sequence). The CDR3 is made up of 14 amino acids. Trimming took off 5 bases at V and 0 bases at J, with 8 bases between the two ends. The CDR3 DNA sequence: TGTGCCACCAGCTCGCGGATCTCTGGAAACACCATATATTTT. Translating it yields CATSSRISGNTIYF.

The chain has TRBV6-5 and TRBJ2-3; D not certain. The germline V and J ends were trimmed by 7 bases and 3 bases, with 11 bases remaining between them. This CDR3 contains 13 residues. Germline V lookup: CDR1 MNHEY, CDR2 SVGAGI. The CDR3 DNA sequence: TGTGCCAGCATCGAGAAAGCGACAGATACGCAGTATTTT. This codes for CASIEKATDTQYF.

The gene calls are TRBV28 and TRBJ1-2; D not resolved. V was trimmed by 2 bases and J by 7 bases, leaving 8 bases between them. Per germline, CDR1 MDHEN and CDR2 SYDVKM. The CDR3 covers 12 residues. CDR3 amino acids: CASSLRTPGYTF. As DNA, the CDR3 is TGTGCCAGCAGTTTAAGGACTCCTGGCTACACCTTC.

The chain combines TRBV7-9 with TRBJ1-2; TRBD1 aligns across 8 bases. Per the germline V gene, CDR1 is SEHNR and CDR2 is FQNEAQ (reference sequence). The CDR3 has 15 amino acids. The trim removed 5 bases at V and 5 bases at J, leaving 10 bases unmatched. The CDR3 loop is CASSAGGTGAYGYTF. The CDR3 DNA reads TGTGCCAGCAGCGCCGGAGGGACAGGAGCGTATGGCTACACCTTC.

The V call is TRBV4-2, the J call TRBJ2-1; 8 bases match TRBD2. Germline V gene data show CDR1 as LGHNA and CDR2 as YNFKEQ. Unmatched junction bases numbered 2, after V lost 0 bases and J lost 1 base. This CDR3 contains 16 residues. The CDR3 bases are TGTGCCAGCAGCCAAGATACTAGCGGATCCTACAATGAGCAGTTCTTC. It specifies CASSQDTSGSYNEQFF.

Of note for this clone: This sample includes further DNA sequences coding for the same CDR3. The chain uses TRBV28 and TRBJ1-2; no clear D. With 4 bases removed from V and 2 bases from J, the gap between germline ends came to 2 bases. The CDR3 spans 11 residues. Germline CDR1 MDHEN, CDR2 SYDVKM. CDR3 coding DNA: TGTGCCAGCAGTTCAAACTATGGCTACACCTTC. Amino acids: CASSSNYGYTF.

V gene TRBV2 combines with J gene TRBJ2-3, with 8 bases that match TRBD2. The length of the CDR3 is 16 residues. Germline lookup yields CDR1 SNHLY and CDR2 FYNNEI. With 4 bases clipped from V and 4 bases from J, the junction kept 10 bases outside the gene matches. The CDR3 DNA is TGTGCCAGCAGTGTACGCCCGCGGGAGGTCCCAGATACGCAGTATTTT. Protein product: CASSVRPREVPDTQYF.

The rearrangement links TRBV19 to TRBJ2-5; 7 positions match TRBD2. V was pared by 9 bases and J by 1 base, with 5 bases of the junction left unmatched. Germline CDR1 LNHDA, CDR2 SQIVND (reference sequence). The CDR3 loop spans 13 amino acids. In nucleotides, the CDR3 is TGTGCCAGCACCACTAGCGCCCAAGAGACCCAGTACTTC. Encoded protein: CASTTSAQETQYF.

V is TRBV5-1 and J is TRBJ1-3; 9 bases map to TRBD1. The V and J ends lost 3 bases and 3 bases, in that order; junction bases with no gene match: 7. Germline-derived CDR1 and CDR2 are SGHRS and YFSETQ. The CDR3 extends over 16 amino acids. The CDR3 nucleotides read TGCGCCAGCAGCTCAACGGACAGGGGCGGTGGAAACACCATATATTTT. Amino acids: CASSSTDRGGGNTIYF.

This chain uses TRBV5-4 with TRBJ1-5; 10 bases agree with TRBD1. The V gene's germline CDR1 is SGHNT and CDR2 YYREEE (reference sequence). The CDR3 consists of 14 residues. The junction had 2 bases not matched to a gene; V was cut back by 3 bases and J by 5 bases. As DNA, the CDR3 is TGTGCCAGCAGCTATGGGACAGGGGATCAGCCCCAGCATTTT. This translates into CASSYGTGDQPQHF.

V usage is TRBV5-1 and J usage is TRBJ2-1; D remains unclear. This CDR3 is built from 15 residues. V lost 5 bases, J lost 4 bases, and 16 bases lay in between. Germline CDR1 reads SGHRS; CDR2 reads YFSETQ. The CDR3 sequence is CASSALSTGYNEQFF. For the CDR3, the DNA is TGCGCCAGCAGTGCCTTGAGTACGGGTTACAATGAGCAGTTCTTC.

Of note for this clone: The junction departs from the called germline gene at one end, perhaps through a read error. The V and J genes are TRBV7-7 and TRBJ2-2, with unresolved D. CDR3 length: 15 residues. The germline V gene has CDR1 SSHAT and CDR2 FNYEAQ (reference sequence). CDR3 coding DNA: TGTGCTAGCACCACGACTGACTCGAACACCGGGGAGCTGTTTTTT. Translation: CASTTTDSNTGELFF.

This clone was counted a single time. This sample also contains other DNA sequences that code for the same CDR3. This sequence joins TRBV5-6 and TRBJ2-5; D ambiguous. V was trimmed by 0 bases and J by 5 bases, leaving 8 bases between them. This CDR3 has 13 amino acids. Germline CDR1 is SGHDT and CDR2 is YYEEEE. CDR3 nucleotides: TGTGCCAGCAGCTTGGTCGGCGAGGAGACCCAGTACTTC. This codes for CASSLVGEETQYF. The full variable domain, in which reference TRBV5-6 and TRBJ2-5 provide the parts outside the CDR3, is DAGVTQSPTHLIKTRGQQVTLRCSPKSGHDTVSWYQQALGQGPQFIFQYYEEEERQRGNFPDRFSGHQFPNYSSELNVNALLLGDSALYLCASSLVGEETQYFGPGTRLLVL.

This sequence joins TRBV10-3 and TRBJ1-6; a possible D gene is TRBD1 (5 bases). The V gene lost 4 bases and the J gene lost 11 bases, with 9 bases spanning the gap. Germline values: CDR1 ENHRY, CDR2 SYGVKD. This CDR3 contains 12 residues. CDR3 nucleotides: TGTGCCATCAGTGTGGGGGTAGCACCCCTCCACTTT. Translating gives CAISVGVAPLHF.

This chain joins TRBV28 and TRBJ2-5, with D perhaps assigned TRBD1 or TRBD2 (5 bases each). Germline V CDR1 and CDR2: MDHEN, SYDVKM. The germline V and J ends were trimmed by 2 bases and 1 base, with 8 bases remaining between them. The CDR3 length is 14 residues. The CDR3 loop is CASSLGTAQETQYF. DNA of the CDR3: TGTGCCAGCAGTTTAGGGACGGCCCAAGAGACCCAGTACTTC.

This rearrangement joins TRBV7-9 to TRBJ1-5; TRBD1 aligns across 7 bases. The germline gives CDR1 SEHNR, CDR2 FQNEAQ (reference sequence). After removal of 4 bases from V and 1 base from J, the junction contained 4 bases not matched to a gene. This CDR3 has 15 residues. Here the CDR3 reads CASSSTGDSNQPQHF. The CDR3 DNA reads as TGTGCCAGCAGCTCAACAGGGGACAGCAATCAGCCCCAGCATTTT.

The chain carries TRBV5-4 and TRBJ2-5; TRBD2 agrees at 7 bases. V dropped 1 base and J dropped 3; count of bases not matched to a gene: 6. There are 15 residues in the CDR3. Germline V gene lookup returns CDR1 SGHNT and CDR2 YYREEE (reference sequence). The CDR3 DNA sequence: TGTGCCAGCAGCTTGAGCGGGAAGAGAGAAGAGACCCAGTACTTC. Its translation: CASSLSGKREETQYF.

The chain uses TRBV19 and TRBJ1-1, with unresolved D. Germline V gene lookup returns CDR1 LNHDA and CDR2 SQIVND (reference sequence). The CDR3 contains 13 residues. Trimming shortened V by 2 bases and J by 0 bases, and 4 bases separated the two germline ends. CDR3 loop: CASSILVNTEAFF. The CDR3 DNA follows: TGTGCCAGTAGTATATTAGTGAACACTGAAGCTTTCTTT.